Shown below are 25 T cell receptor beta chains from a single sample sequenced in a study of healthy donors' naive CD4 and CD8 T cells. Each TCR library used 500 ng of total RNA and a linear amplification protocol. In TCRdb, the reads were re-called with MiXCR into one record per CDR3 protein. The sample lists approximately 180,000 distinct CDR3 sequences, around 74% occurring once. Sample: naive CD4+ and CD8+ T cells sorted from blood, pooled from several donors. Receptors were obtained from a pool of human donors in good health; the sample pools cells from several healthy donors.

This rearrangement joins TRBV20-1 to TRBJ2-7; a weak D match, TRBD2 (5 bases). Germline CDR1 is DFQATT and CDR2 is SNEGSKA (reference sequence). V was shortened by 0 bases and J by 4 bases, with 13 bases between the two germline ends. The length of the CDR3 is 14 residues. The CDR3 nucleotides are TGCAGTGCTAGAGATGCATTGGAGGAGTACGAGCAGTACTTC. This gives the protein CSARDALEEYEQYF.

This chain links TRBV29-1 with TRBJ2-7; 10 nucleotides match TRBD1. Germline V gene sequence: CDR1 SQVTM, CDR2 ANQGSEA. Trimming removed 6 bases from V and 6 bases from J; junction bases left unmatched: 8. The CDR3 totals 13 residues. DNA for the CDR3: TGCAGCGTATACGGGACAGGGGAAGCCGAGCAGTACTTC. It codes for CSVYGTGEAEQYF.

As for this clonotype: The junction departs from germline at one end; a sequencing error may be responsible. V usage is TRBV4-3 and J usage is TRBJ2-3; D is undetermined. This CDR3 has 15 residues. CDR1 is LGHNA and CDR2 is YSLEER in the germline V gene. This CDR3 reads CASSKAEQNTDTQYF. The DNA of the CDR3 is TGTGCCAGCAGCAAAGCCGAGCAGAACACAGATACGCAGTATTTT.

The chain employs TRBV11-2 and TRBJ2-7; unclear D gene. Trimming removed 5 bases from V and 0 bases from J, with 8 bases in between. Germline V lookup: CDR1 SGHAT, CDR2 FQNNGV. This CDR3 spans 13 amino acids. CDR3 DNA sequence: TGTGCCAGCAGCCCTCGAATCTCCTACGAGCAGTACTTC. This sequence encodes CASSPRISYEQYF. Full variable domain (missing parts from reference TRBV11-2 and TRBJ2-7): EAGVAQSPRYKIIEKRQSVAFWCNPISGHATLYWYQQILGQGPKLLIQFQNNGVVDDSQLPKDRFSAERLKGVDSTLKIQPAKLEDSAVYLCASSPRISYEQYFGPGTRLTVT.

The chain's CDR3 is CSAKDRGRYEQYF. In DNA, the CDR3 is TGCAGCGCCAAGGACAGGGGGCGGTACGAGCAGTACTTC. This chain uses TRBV29-1 with TRBJ2-7; 11 nucleotides align to TRBD1. The CDR3 has 13 amino acids. Germline trimming cut 7 bases from V and 4 bases from J; bases unmatched to any gene: 6. Per germline, CDR1 SQVTM and CDR2 ANQGSEA.

The J gene is TRBJ1-1, the V gene TRBV30; 7 bases are a match to TRBD1. CDR1 and CDR2 from the germline V gene are GTSNPN and SVGIG (reference sequence). V was clipped by 2 bases and J by 9 bases; unmatched bases: 12. This CDR3 has 14 amino acids. The CDR3: CAWSPFGTVLQAFF. CDR3 nucleotide sequence: TGTGCCTGGAGTCCATTCGGGACAGTCCTACAAGCTTTCTTT.

This clonotype was observed a few times. The chain couples TRBV20-1 to TRBJ1-2; D perhaps matches TRBD1 (6 bases). Germline V lookup: CDR1 DFQATT, CDR2 SNEGSKA (reference sequence). V lost 1 base and J lost 5, with 11 bases in between. There are 13 residues in the CDR3. CDR3: CSARVGQPYGYTF. CDR3 coding DNA: TGCAGTGCTAGAGTAGGACAGCCGTATGGCTACACCTTC.

There are a few counts of this clonotype. The V and J genes are TRBV29-1 and TRBJ1-1; D gene ambiguous. The V end lost 6 bases, the J end lost 3 bases, and 8 bases lay between the germline ends. CDR3 size: 11 residues. Germline-derived CDR1 and CDR2 are SQVTM and ANQGSEA. The CDR3 spells CSVHIDTEAFF. The DNA of the CDR3 is TGCAGCGTACACATAGACACTGAAGCTTTCTTT.

This clonotype was observed a handful of times. The genes are TRBV29-1 and TRBJ2-7, with a tentative D call TRBD1 (5 bases). The CDR3 loop spans 12 amino acids. V was cut by 2 bases and J by 3 bases, with 8 bases left in between. The germline V gene has CDR1 SQVTM and CDR2 ANQGSEA. The CDR3 loop reads CSVEMDIYEQYF. CDR3 DNA: TGCAGCGTTGAAATGGACATCTACGAGCAGTACTTC.

V is TRBV15 and J is TRBJ2-3; D unresolved. The CDR3 sequence is 18 residues long. CDR1 and CDR2 (germline): LNHNV, YYDKDF (reference sequence). The V and J ends lost 2 bases and 0 bases respectively, with 18 bases between them. The CDR3 loop is CATSRLFVAATSTDTQYF. In DNA, the CDR3 is TGTGCCACCAGCAGACTCTTCGTGGCGGCCACTAGCACAGATACGCAGTATTTT. The variable domain in full, completed from reference TRBV15 and TRBJ2-3, reads DAMVIQNPRYQVTQFGKPVTLSCSQTLNHNVMYWYQQKSSQAPKLLFHYYDKDFNNEADTPDNFQSRRPNTSFCFLDIRSPGLGDTAMYLCATSRLFVAATSTDTQYFGPGTRLTVL.

A remark on this clonotype: Germline and junction disagree at one end, which may indicate a read error. The chain combines TRBV29-1 with TRBJ2-2; a weak D match, TRBD2 (6 bases). This CDR3 is built from 15 residues. Germline CDR1 is SQVTM and CDR2 is ANQGSEA. CDR3 DNA: TGTAGCGTTGATGTCGGGGGTACCAACACCGGGGAGCTGTTTTTT. Its protein is CSVDVGGTNTGELFF.

The rearrangement joins TRBV19 to TRBJ2-7; tentatively, D is TRBD2 (6 bases). The CDR3 totals 14 residues. The germline CDR1 and CDR2 sequences are LNHDA and SQIVND (reference sequence). The V gene lost 10 bases and the J gene lost 2 bases, with 18 bases spanning the gap. CDR3 DNA: TGTGCCACCCGTAGGGCGGGGTCCACCTACGAGCAGTACTTC. This sequence encodes CATRRAGSTYEQYF.

This chain joins TRBV27 and TRBJ2-7, with D perhaps assigned TRBD1 or TRBD2 (5 bases each). Germline-derived CDR1 and CDR2 are MNHEY and SMNVEV (reference sequence). CDR3 length: 14 amino acids. V was trimmed by 5 bases and J by 0 bases, leaving 11 bases between them. CDR3 sequence (DNA): TGTGCCAGCAGTCTCCGGGACCTCTCCTACGAGCAGTACTTC. Translation gives CASSLRDLSYEQYF.

This clonotype was picked up one time. The chain carries TRBV19 and TRBJ1-5, with no clear D. Germline V gene lookup returns CDR1 LNHDA and CDR2 SQIVND (reference sequence). The CDR3 spans 15 residues. The V end lost 3 bases, the J end lost 2 bases, and 11 bases lay between the germline ends. CDR3: CASSIKGSGNQPQHF. In DNA, the CDR3 is TGTGCCAGTAGTATCAAGGGAAGTGGCAATCAGCCCCAGCATTTT.

CDR3 in DNA: TGTGCCAGCAGTAGCGAGATAAACTACGAGCAGTACTTC. Translation gives CASSSEINYEQYF. V usage is TRBV6-5 and J usage is TRBJ2-5; D call uncertain. The DNA matches TRBJ2-7 better at its end, which makes the J call doubtful. Germline V gives CDR1 MNHEY, CDR2 SVGAGI. The CDR3 covers 13 residues.

This rearrangement joins TRBV20-1 to TRBJ2-7, with TRBD1 identical over 8 bases. The CDR3 runs to 13 residues. J gave up 2 bases and V 6 bases, and 6 bases lay outside the gene matches. From germline, CDR1 is DFQATT and CDR2 SNEGSKA (reference sequence). The CDR3 spells CSAGTGGPYEQYF. CDR3 sequence (DNA): TGCAGTGCGGGCACAGGGGGACCCTACGAGCAGTACTTC.

This chain joins TRBV24-1 and TRBJ2-1, with 10 positions matching TRBD2. J lost 3 bases, V lost 2 bases, and 0 bases had no gene match. Germline V gene data show CDR1 as KGHDR and CDR2 as SFDVKD. The CDR3 has 15 amino acids. The CDR3 DNA reads as TGTGCCACCAGTGATTGGACTAGCGGCTACAATGAGCAGTTCTTC. Encoded protein: CATSDWTSGYNEQFF.

The J gene is TRBJ1-1, the V gene TRBV27; maybe TRBD1 (6 bases). Trimming took off 6 bases at V and 4 bases at J, with 15 bases between the two ends. Germline lookup yields CDR1 MNHEY and CDR2 SMNVEV (reference sequence). The length of the CDR3 is 14 residues. In DNA, the CDR3 is TGTGCCAGCAGCTTACAGGGCGCGAGCACTGAAGCTTTCTTT. This codes for CASSLQGASTEAFF.

The rearrangement uses TRBV15 and TRBJ2-7; D remains unclear. Germline V gene data show CDR1 as LNHNV and CDR2 as YYDKDF (reference sequence). The CDR3 runs 14 residues. V shed 0 bases and J shed 0 bases, with 6 bases lying between them. CDR3: CATSRDITSYEQYF. For the CDR3, the DNA is TGTGCCACCAGCAGAGACATTACCTCCTACGAGCAGTACTTC.

In its sample, this clonotype was seen a few times. This rearrangement joins TRBV19 to TRBJ1-1; 8 bases line up with TRBD1. CDR3 size: 14 residues. Germline assignment: CDR1 LNHDA and CDR2 SQIVND (reference sequence). Germline trimming cut 3 bases from V and 7 bases from J; bases unmatched to any gene: 7. As DNA, the CDR3 is TGTGCCAGTAGTATCCGTGACAGGGGTGATGAAGCTTTCTTT. It encodes CASSIRDRGDEAFF.

V and J are TRBV29-1 and TRBJ2-7, with 12 bases lining up with TRBD2. The CDR3 sequence is 13 residues long. V lost 7 bases, J lost 3 bases, and 4 bases stayed unmatched. Per the germline V gene, CDR1 is SQVTM and CDR2 is ANQGSEA. CDR3 bases: TGCAGCGCCCTGACTAGCGGGAGCTACGAGCAGTACTTC. It translates to CSALTSGSYEQYF.

V and J are TRBV2 and TRBJ2-1, with unresolved D. Trimming took off 7 bases at V and 4 bases at J, with 8 bases between the two ends. In germline, CDR1 is SNHLY, CDR2 FYNNEI. CDR3 length: 12 amino acids. This chain's CDR3 is CASTGRYNEQFF. DNA of the CDR3: TGTGCCAGCACCGGACGGTACAATGAGCAGTTCTTC.

The chain employs TRBV19 and TRBJ1-1; D unclear. The V end was cut by 1 base, the J end by 4 bases, with 7 bases between. The CDR3 runs 13 residues. Germline V lookup: CDR1 LNHDA, CDR2 SQIVND (reference sequence). As DNA, the CDR3 is TGTGCCAGTAGTATAGTATCGGGCACTGAAGCTTTCTTT. Amino acids: CASSIVSGTEAFF.

This sequence joins TRBV18 and TRBJ2-7; the match to TRBD1 covers 7 bases. With 4 bases clipped from V and 3 bases from J, the junction kept 9 bases outside the gene matches. Germline V gene data show CDR1 as KGHSH and CDR2 as LQKENI. This CDR3 is built from 15 residues. The CDR3 loop is CASSLKTGVGYEQYF. The DNA for the CDR3 is TGTGCCAGCTCACTAAAAACAGGGGTGGGCTACGAGCAGTACTTC. The full variable domain, its missing parts supplied by reference TRBV18 and TRBJ2-7, is NAGVMQNPRHLVRRRGQEARLRCSPMKGHSHVYWYRQLPEEGLKFMVYLQKENIIDESGMPKERFSAEFPKEGPSILRIQQVVRGDSAAYFCASSLKTGVGYEQYFGPGTRLTVT.

V is TRBV27 and J is TRBJ2-7, with unresolved D. CDR1 and CDR2 from the germline V gene are MNHEY and SMNVEV (reference sequence). CDR3 length equals 13 residues. CDR3 DNA: TGTGCCAGCAGTTCCTGGCCGATGGGCGCCACGGTCGTC. The encoded protein is CASSSWPMGATVV.